This passage covers 25 T cell receptor beta chains from one sample sequenced in a study of T cells after yellow fever vaccination. MiXCR, applied by TCRdb to the 5' RACE reads, yields one record per CDR3 protein. The table shows a few hundred thousand distinct CDR3 sequences, with 8.5% to 9% occurring only once. Source: PBMCs, taken on the day of the first yellow fever vaccination. All receptors derive from a man younger than 35 who received the YFV17D yellow fever vaccine.

The gene calls are TRBV4-3 and TRBJ1-6; D remains unclear. The CDR3 sequence is 14 residues long. Trimming shortened V by 1 base and J by 8 bases, and 9 bases separated the two germline ends. Germline V gene data show CDR1 as LGHNA and CDR2 as YSLEER. This chain's CDR3 is CASSQAAGYSPLHF. CDR3 sequence (DNA): TGCGCCAGCAGCCAAGCGGCAGGCTATTCACCCCTCCACTTT.

This clonotype was seen only a few times. The gene calls are TRBV20-1 and TRBJ2-2; D gene unclear. The CDR3 sequence is 12 residues long. Between the trimmed V and J ends, which lost 3 bases and 5 bases, there was a span of 7 bases. Looked up from germline, CDR1 is DFQATT and CDR2 is SNEGSKA (reference sequence). For the CDR3, the DNA is TGCAGTGCTAGGATCGGGACCGGGGAGCTGTTTTTT. Residues: CSARIGTGELFF.

This clonotype has a handful of counts. V and J are TRBV27 and TRBJ1-1, with 7 positions matching TRBD1. The CDR3 extends over 16 amino acids. V shed 6 bases and J 1 base; nucleotides not matched to a gene: 11. The germline CDR1 and CDR2 sequences are MNHEY and SMNVEV (reference sequence). CDR3 in DNA: TGTGCCAGCAGCCAAATCCTGACAGGGACGAACACTGAAGCTTTCTTT. Translation: CASSQILTGTNTEAFF.

The V gene is TRBV18, the J gene TRBJ2-7, with D tentatively TRBD1 or TRBD2 (5 bases each). V was clipped by 3 bases and J by 3 bases, with 15 bases between them. The germline V gene has CDR1 KGHSH and CDR2 LQKENI. The CDR3 consists of 15 residues. The CDR3 DNA reads as TGTGCCAGCTCACCCCCCGGCCTGGGGGACTACGAGCAGTACTTC. It is translated as CASSPPGLGDYEQYF.

V usage is TRBV20-1 and J usage is TRBJ1-2; D possibly corresponds to TRBD1 (5 bases). Germline loops: CDR1 DFQATT, CDR2 SNEGSKA (reference sequence). The CDR3 has 12 amino acids. Deletions cut 5 bases from V and 4 bases from J, with 11 bases between. CDR3: CSAPGIGYGYTF. In DNA form, the CDR3 reads TGCAGTGCTCCAGGGATCGGCTATGGCTACACCTTC.

This clonotype was observed at least ten times. The gene calls are TRBV7-9 and TRBJ1-1, with D maybe TRBD1 (5 bases). The V end was cut by 5 bases, the J end by 8 bases, with 18 bases between. The CDR3 sequence is 14 residues long. CDR1 is SEHNR and CDR2 is FQNEAQ in the germline V gene (reference sequence). CDR3 bases: TGTGCCAGCAGCCTGGGGGGTGCTGGTTTGGAAGCTTTCTTT. It codes for CASSLGGAGLEAFF. The entire variable domain, with the rest obtained from reference TRBV7-9 and TRBJ1-1, is as follows: DTGVSQNPRHKITKRGQNVTFRCDPISEHNRLYWYRQTLGQGPEFLTYFQNEAQLEKSRLLSDRFSAERPKGSFSTLEIQRTEQGDSAMYLCASSLGGAGLEAFFGQGTRLTVV.

The chain carries TRBV3-1 and TRBJ1-2; 8 bases are shared with TRBD1. Germline-derived CDR1 and CDR2 are LGHDT and YNNKEL (reference sequence). Trimming took 4 bases from V and 4 from J; bases not matched to a gene: 8. This CDR3 comprises 15 residues. This CDR3 reads CASSPQRTGLYGYTF. The CDR3 nucleotides read TGTGCCAGCAGCCCCCAAAGGACAGGGCTCTATGGCTACACCTTC.

In its sample, this clonotype was seen many times. This chain connects TRBV5-1 to TRBJ2-1; TRBD2 matches 8 bases. The V gene's germline CDR1 is SGHRS and CDR2 YFSETQ. There are 14 residues in the CDR3. J gave up 5 bases and V 4 bases, and 5 bases lay outside the gene matches. The CDR3 nucleotides are TGCGCCAGCAGCAAAGCGGGGGCCGACAATGAGCAGTTCTTC. Residues: CASSKAGADNEQFF.

A few counts support this clonotype. The rearrangement links TRBV19 to TRBJ1-1; D not resolved. Trimming removed 1 base at V and 3 bases at J, with 6 bases between. CDR1 and CDR2 from the germline V gene are LNHDA and SQIVND (reference sequence). The CDR3 contains 13 residues. The CDR3 sequence: CASSIGLYTEAFF. CDR3 nucleotides: TGTGCCAGTAGTATAGGGCTATACACTGAAGCTTTCTTT.

The table lists this clonotype with a few counts. The rearrangement joins TRBV5-4 to TRBJ2-6, with TRBD2 as a possible D gene (5 bases). There are 16 residues in the CDR3. CDR1 and CDR2 from the germline V gene are SGHNT and YYREEE (reference sequence). With 2 bases removed from V and 0 bases from J, the gap between germline ends came to 9 bases. Written as DNA, the CDR3 is TGTGCCAGCAGCTTCGGACTGAGCTCTGGGGCCAACGTCCTGACTTTC. The encoded protein is CASSFGLSSGANVLTF.

This clonotype has more than one count but fewer than ten. The V and J genes are TRBV7-6 and TRBJ2-1; TRBD1 or TRBD2 may be the D gene (6 bases each). V was trimmed by 10 bases and J by 8 bases, leaving 18 bases between them. The germline gives CDR1 SGHVS, CDR2 FNYEAQ. The CDR3 spans 13 residues. CDR3 sequence reads: CATSGGPEDEQFF. DNA of the CDR3: TGTGCCACCTCCGGGGGCCCGGAGGATGAGCAGTTCTTC.

This clonotype was counted only a few times. The chain joins TRBV18 to TRBJ1-1; D not certain. V shed 8 bases and J shed 0 bases, with 13 bases lying between them. The CDR3 totals 14 residues. CDR1 KGHSH and CDR2 LQKENI come from the germline V gene. The CDR3 region has the DNA TGTGCCAGCCAGGCGGTGATTTTGAACACTGAAGCTTTCTTT. The encoded protein is CASQAVILNTEAFF.

This clonotype was seen a few times. The gene calls are TRBV25-1 and TRBJ2-1, with 7 bases lining up with TRBD1. Germline lookup yields CDR1 MGHDK and CDR2 SYGVNS. The V gene end was trimmed by 4 bases and the J gene end by 5 bases; junction bases not matched to a gene: 2. The CDR3 runs to 13 residues. CDR3 sequence: CASSATGDNEQFF. The CDR3 region has the DNA TGTGCCAGCAGTGCCACAGGGGACAATGAGCAGTTCTTC.

The chain links TRBV25-1 to TRBJ2-2; TRBD1 agrees at 7 bases. In germline, CDR1 is MGHDK, CDR2 SYGVNS. V lost 3 bases and J lost 5; bases outside the gene matches: 9. This CDR3 has 16 amino acids. This CDR3 is CASSDPTGKITGELFF. Written as DNA, the CDR3 is TGTGCCAGCAGTGACCCGACAGGGAAAATAACCGGGGAGCTGTTTTTT.

V is TRBV5-1 and J is TRBJ2-1; no clear D gene. This CDR3 is 15 amino acids long. Looked up from germline, CDR1 is SGHRS and CDR2 is YFSETQ. Trimming took 1 base from V and 3 from J, leaving 11 bases between them. CDR3 sequence: CASSLSSPFYNEQFF. CDR3 coding DNA: TGCGCCAGCAGCTTGAGCAGTCCCTTCTACAATGAGCAGTTCTTC.

This clonotype was seen a few times. V and J are TRBV5-6 and TRBJ1-1, with TRBD1 as a possible D gene (6 bases). The CDR3 has 15 residues. The V and J ends lost 5 bases and 4 bases respectively, with 18 bases between them. Germline values: CDR1 SGHDT, CDR2 YYEEEE. CDR3 residues: CASRLLIGGGTEAFF. In DNA form, the CDR3 reads TGTGCCAGCAGACTTCTAATCGGGGGCGGCACTGAAGCTTTCTTT.

The chain combines TRBV5-1 with TRBJ2-1, with D tentatively TRBD2 (5 bases). Between the trimmed V and J ends, which lost 1 base and 8 bases, there was a span of 10 bases. Looked up from germline, CDR1 is SGHRS and CDR2 is YFSETQ. This CDR3 has 13 amino acids. The CDR3 nucleotides are TGCGCCAGCAGCTTGCTGGCAGCGGATGAGCAGTTCTTC. Translating it yields CASSLLAADEQFF.

In regard to this clonotype: A read error may account for a junction end that differs from germline. This chain links TRBV5-1 with TRBJ2-7; D remains ambiguous. The germline V gene encodes CDR1 SGHRS and CDR2 YFSETQ. This CDR3 is built from 12 residues. CDR3 DNA sequence: TGCGCCAGCAGCTTGGGTGTTAGGCCGCTGAAATTC. This encodes CASSLGVRPLKF.

This clonotype occurred a few times. This chain uses TRBV4-1 with TRBJ1-4, with D perhaps matching TRBD1 (6 bases). This CDR3 has 16 amino acids. Trimming removed 0 bases at V and 4 bases at J, with 12 bases between. CDR1 is MGHRA, CDR2 YSYEKL, per germline. The CDR3 coding sequence is TGCGCCAGCAGCCAAGACGCAGGGGCTCTTAATGAAAAACTGTTTTTT. Protein product: CASSQDAGALNEKLFF.

The gene calls are TRBV12-3 or TRBV12-4 and TRBJ1-2, with D perhaps matching TRBD1 (5 bases). V lost 0 bases, J lost 7 bases, and 9 bases lay in between. This CDR3 is built from 13 residues. Here the CDR3 DNA reads TGTGCCAGCAGTTTAGCCCCGGGACCTGGCTACACCTTC. It codes for CASSLAPGPGYTF.

This clonotype was observed many times. The chain links TRBV28 to TRBJ1-5; possible D gene TRBD1, 5 bases. The CDR3 consists of 14 residues. Trimming took off 7 bases at V and 0 bases at J, with 10 bases between the two ends. CDR1 and CDR2 from the germline V gene are MDHEN and SYDVKM. For the CDR3, the DNA is TGTGCCAGCATCCCCGGGGGTAGCAATCAGCCCCAGCATTTT. It encodes CASIPGGSNQPQHF.

The sample holds many counts of this clonotype. The chain carries TRBV7-2 and TRBJ2-7, with D perhaps assigned TRBD1 or TRBD2 (6 bases each). Trimming removed 1 base from V and 5 bases from J, with 15 bases in between. Germline CDR1 reads SGHTA; CDR2 reads FQGNSA. The CDR3 has 15 residues. The CDR3 is CASSLVGGLFDEQYF. The CDR3, as DNA: TGTGCCAGCAGCTTAGTTGGGGGGCTATTCGACGAGCAGTACTTC.

This rearrangement joins TRBV4-3 to TRBJ2-2; 8 bases line up with TRBD2. Trimming took 0 bases from V and 3 from J; bases not matched to a gene: 3. This CDR3 comprises 16 residues. In germline, CDR1 is LGHNA, CDR2 YSLEER. The CDR3 here is CASSQDSGAYTGELFF. The CDR3 DNA follows: TGCGCCAGCAGCCAAGATAGCGGGGCTTACACCGGGGAGCTGTTTTTT.

This clonotype was detected only a few times. The chain carries TRBV6-5 and TRBJ2-5; D gene unclear. CDR3 length equals 14 residues. The V gene lost 3 bases and the J gene lost 2 bases, with 10 bases spanning the gap. Germline V gene lookup returns CDR1 MNHEY and CDR2 SVGAGI. For the CDR3, the DNA is TGTGCCAGCAGTTATAGTCGGCAGCAAGAGACCCAGTACTTC. Amino acids: CASSYSRQQETQYF.

The V and J genes are TRBV18 and TRBJ2-7, with D tentatively TRBD2 (6 bases). V was clipped by 2 bases and J by 6 bases, with 14 bases between them. This CDR3 spans 14 amino acids. Germline loops: CDR1 KGHSH, CDR2 LQKENI. CDR3 in DNA: TGTGCCAGCTCACCAAGCTCGGCGGGGCGCGAGCAGTACGTC. Protein: CASSPSSAGREQYV.